A single sample is the source of the 18 T cell receptor beta chains below, sequenced in a study of control samples from healthy donors and cancer patients. This table comes from immunoSEQ multiplex PCR, and its TCRdb copy is limited to in-frame clones, with some not included. The table lists 170,000 or so clones, approximately 92% of them singletons. The specimen sequenced was blood. The receptors were sampled from a woman aged 40 to 50 in good health.

This chain uses TRBV15 with TRBJ2-5; a weak D match, TRBD1 (5 bases). V shed 0 bases and J shed 4 bases, with 12 bases lying between them. The CDR3 loop spans 15 amino acids. Germline CDR1 LNHNV, CDR2 YYDKDF (reference sequence). CDR3 region: CATSRDPGFGETQYF. CDR3 coding DNA: TGTGCCACCAGCAGAGATCCAGGGTTTGGAGAGACCCAGTACTTC.

This clone was picked up one time. The V gene is TRBV3-1 (or the pseudogene TRBV3-2), the J gene TRBJ2-3, with D tentatively TRBD2 (5 bases). The CDR3 has 16 residues. From germline, CDR1 is LGHDT and CDR2 YNNKEL (reference sequence). V lost 0 bases and J 5 bases, leaving 15 bases between the germline ends. DNA for the CDR3: TGTGCCAGCAGCCAAGATAGGGATCCCCGGGGAGATACGCAGTATTTT. It yields the protein CASSQDRDPRGDTQYF.

The chain employs TRBV6-4 and TRBJ2-3; either TRBD1 or TRBD2 may fit D (6 bases each). Germline V gene lookup returns CDR1 MRHNA and CDR2 SNTAGT. Trimming removed 5 bases from V and 0 bases from J, with 15 bases in between. The CDR3 has 16 amino acids. The CDR3 here is CASSSYAGGSTDTQYF. The CDR3 nucleotides are TGTGCCAGCAGTTCGTATGCCGGGGGCAGCACAGATACGCAGTATTTT.

The rearrangement uses TRBV9 and TRBJ1-6; D gene ambiguous. CDR1 and CDR2 (germline): SGDLS, YYNGEE. With 5 bases removed from V and 2 bases from J, the gap between germline ends came to 8 bases. The CDR3 loop spans 14 amino acids. The CDR3 protein is CASRSDPYNSPLHF. In DNA form, the CDR3 reads TGTGCCAGCAGGAGCGATCCCTATAATTCACCCCTCCACTTT. Drawing the rest from reference TRBV9 and TRBJ1-6, the complete variable domain is DSGVTQTPKHLITATGQRVTLRCSPRSGDLSVYWYQQSLDQGLQFLIQYYNGEERAKGNILERFSAQQFPDLHSELNLSSLELGDSALYFCASRSDPYNSPLHFGNGTRLTVT.

J is TRBJ2-5 and V is TRBV7-9; 8 bases agree with TRBD1. V lost 5 bases, J lost 2 bases, and 7 bases stayed unmatched. The CDR3 is made up of 15 amino acids. CDR1 and CDR2 from the germline V gene are SEHNR and FQNEAQ (reference sequence). The CDR3 protein is CASSLGYRGQETQYF. The CDR3 coding sequence is TGTGCCAGCAGCCTCGGTTACAGGGGGCAAGAGACCCAGTACTTC.

The count of this clone is one. The rearrangement links TRBV3-1 (or the pseudogene TRBV3-2) to TRBJ2-4, with 7 bases that match TRBD1. The CDR3 loop spans 13 amino acids. CDR1 and CDR2 from the germline V gene are LGHDT and YNNKEL (reference sequence). Trimming took 4 bases from V and 6 from J; bases not matched to a gene: 3. CDR3 amino acids: CASSRDRVNIQYF. The CDR3 DNA is TGTGCCAGCAGCCGGGACAGAGTAAACATTCAGTACTTC.

J is TRBJ2-5 and V is TRBV5-1; D remains unclear. This CDR3 region has 13 residues. V was shortened by 0 bases and J by 2 bases, with 5 bases between the two germline ends. Per germline, CDR1 SGHRS and CDR2 YFSETQ. CDR3 sequence reads: CASSLGWQETQYF. CDR3 DNA: TGCGCCAGCAGCTTGGGGTGGCAAGAGACCCAGTACTTC.

The gene calls are TRBV28 and TRBJ1-3, with D possibly being TRBD1 (5 bases). The CDR3 runs 16 residues. With 5 bases removed from V and 2 bases from J, the gap between germline ends came to 16 bases. Germline V gene lookup returns CDR1 MDHEN and CDR2 SYDVKM. This CDR3 is CASSDLGGRAGNTIYF. The CDR3 bases are TGTGCCAGCAGTGACCTTGGGGGTCGGGCTGGAAACACCATATATTTT.

J is TRBJ1-4 and V is TRBV5-8; D remains ambiguous. This CDR3 has 15 amino acids. Trimming left V 0 bases short and J 8 bases short, with 14 bases between. Germline assignment: CDR1 SGHTS and CDR2 YDEGEE. The CDR3 sequence is CASSLEGQEEEKLFF. CDR3 DNA: TGTGCCAGCAGCTTGGAAGGTCAGGAGGAGGAAAAACTGTTTTTT.

This chain links TRBV28 with TRBJ1-2, with a weak D call TRBD1 (6 bases). Trimming left V 5 bases short and J 8 bases short, with 15 bases between. Per germline, CDR1 MDHEN and CDR2 SYDVKM. The CDR3 contains 13 residues. CDR3 sequence (DNA): TGTGCCAGCAGTGCTCTGTTGGGGGGCGGCTACACCTTC. It is translated as CASSALLGGGYTF.

This chain uses TRBV7-9 with TRBJ2-7, with TRBD1 identical over 8 bases. The V and J ends lost 3 bases and 5 bases, in that order; junction bases with no gene match: 9. Germline V gene lookup returns CDR1 SEHNR and CDR2 FQNEAQ (reference sequence). This CDR3 has 15 amino acids. In DNA, the CDR3 is TGTGCCAGCAGCTTCTACTCAACAGGGGGTGACGAGCAGTACTTC. This gives the protein CASSFYSTGGDEQYF.

This chain uses TRBV2 with TRBJ1-2, with D tentatively TRBD1 (5 bases). V was pared by 6 bases and J by 5 bases, with 10 bases between. The CDR3 sequence is 12 residues long. From germline, CDR1 is SNHLY and CDR2 FYNNEI. In DNA form, the CDR3 reads TGTGCCAGCAGGCGGGACGGGTATGGCTACACCTTC. Translating gives CASRRDGYGYTF.

This chain links TRBV2 with TRBJ2-7; no clear D. This CDR3 has 12 amino acids. CDR1 is SNHLY and CDR2 is FYNNEI in the germline V gene. Trimming shortened V by 2 bases and J by 3 bases, and 5 bases separated the two germline ends. CDR3 bases: TGTGCCAGCAGTGAAAACGGCTACGAGCAGTACTTC. Its protein is CASSENGYEQYF. Drawing the rest from reference TRBV2 and TRBJ2-7, the complete variable domain is EPEVTQTPSHQVTQMGQEVILRCVPISNHLYFYWYRQILGQKVEFLVSFYNNEISEKSEIFDDQFSVERPDGSNFTLKIRSTKLEDSAMYFCASSENGYEQYFGPGTRLTVT.

The rearrangement uses TRBV29-1 and TRBJ1-1, with TRBD1 matching 8 bases. Germline assignment: CDR1 SQVTM and CDR2 ANQGSEA. The CDR3 consists of 13 residues. Trimming at V came to 7 bases and at J to 6 bases, leaving 10 bases not matched to a gene. The CDR3 is CSGRPGQAPEAFF. As DNA, the CDR3 is TGCAGCGGCCGACCGGGACAGGCGCCTGAAGCTTTCTTT.

Only one count was recorded for this clone. The V and J genes are TRBV5-1 and TRBJ1-3; a weak D match, TRBD1 (6 bases). Germline V gives CDR1 SGHRS, CDR2 YFSETQ. Trimming shortened V by 1 base and J by 2 bases, and 16 bases separated the two germline ends. This CDR3 spans 17 amino acids. The CDR3 protein is CASSLMDAGQTGNTIYF. The DNA of the CDR3 is TGCGCCAGCAGCTTGATGGATGCCGGACAGACTGGAAACACCATATATTTT.

This chain links TRBV19 with TRBJ1-6; D gene unclear. The CDR3 contains 15 residues. V was trimmed by 1 base and J by 5 bases, leaving 9 bases between them. Germline CDR1 LNHDA, CDR2 SQIVND (reference sequence). CDR3: CASSIGWGDNSPLHF. Written as DNA, the CDR3 is TGTGCCAGTAGTATAGGATGGGGAGATAATTCACCCCTCCACTTT.

This clone was recorded once. This chain uses TRBV12-1 with TRBJ2-7. TRBV12-1 is termed a pseudogene. The CDR3 has 14 amino acids. The CDR3 coding sequence is TGTGCCAGCAGCCGTGGGGGTTTTTTCCACGAGCAGTACTTC. Protein product: CASSRGGFFHEQYF.

The J gene is TRBJ1-4, the V gene TRBV7-2, with 9 bases that match TRBD1. Germline CDR1 SGHTA, CDR2 FQGNSA. V dropped 5 bases and J dropped 7; count of bases not matched to a gene: 5. The CDR3 contains 14 residues. CDR3 in DNA: TGTGCCAGCAGCGTACAGGGGGCTGGTGAAAAACTGTTTTTT. Translating it yields CASSVQGAGEKLFF.